This T cell receptor beta chain was profiled in a study of regulatory T cells in long-lasting Graves disease. The CDR3 is 13 amino acids. Trimming removed 5 bases from V and 4 bases from J, with 12 bases in between. Germline V CDR1 and CDR2: MNHEY, SVGEGT. Time point here: persistent/refractory GD, antithyroid drugs over 5 years with positive TRAb. The TCR library was made from RNA extracted from PBMCs. Each of the patients was recruited from an endocrinology department situated in Xi'an, China. In the case of this clonotype: Its antigen is as yet unknown.

Building of the TCR beta libraries involved iRepertoire HTBI primers and Arm-PCR of CDR3 regions. In the study's own analysis: Identification of gene segments yielded 60 to 80 TRBV and more than eleven TRBJ across samples. TCRdb reanalysed the multiplex PCR reads using MiXCR and keeps one entry per CDR3 protein. TCRdb's processing, not the authors' own work, is the source of the V and J calls. Of about 310,000 distinct CDR3 sequences in the sample, 22% were seen once. Study results and limitations: TRBV28, TRBJ1-2 and TRBJ2-5 were segments that persistent disease favored. What was studied was peripheral blood only, and not thyroid tissue.

The chain combines TRBV6-2 or TRBV6-3 with TRBJ2-7; D not resolved. The sample was peripheral blood mononuclear cells (PBMCs), taken when the disease was refractory, from a patient treated with antithyroid drugs. This clonotype was sampled from a female donor with Graves disease. DNA of the CDR3: TGTGCCAGCAGTGAAGCTTTAGGGTACGAGCAGTACTTC. This encodes CASSEALGYEQYF.